These T cell receptor beta chains were read from a single sample in a study of Ad26.COV2.S vaccination and SARS-CoV-2 variants. TCRdb keeps only in-frame clones here, not all; method: immunoSEQ multiplex PCR. The sample carries some 350,000 clones, approximately 84% recorded once. Sample: peripheral blood, taken in a trial of Ad26.COV2.S vaccine versus placebo. All receptors derive from a person between 18 and 65 years old who received the Ad26.COV2.S COVID-19 vaccine or a placebo. Both conserved end residues are part of each CDR3. The order of the fields is clone size, J gene, D gene, V gene, CDR3 protein, CDR3 DNA. The D gene is left open where the match is weak. Not every row has a clone size; where given, it reads once, few, many or a size class.

>.|TRBJ2-5|.|TRBV11-2
CASSFYGQETQYF
TGTGCCAGCAGCTTCTACGGACAAGAGACCCAGTACTTC
>.|TRBJ1-3|.|TRBV2
CASSDPIGEGLGNTIYF
TGTGCCAGCAGTGACCCAATAGGGGAGGGGCTGGGAAACACCATATATTTT
>once|TRBJ2-5|.|TRBV18
CASSPPSKGETQYF
TGTGCCAGCTCACCGCCTTCCAAGGGGGAGACCCAGTACTTC
>.|TRBJ1-5|.|TRBV6-5
CASSYLREQPQHF
TGTGCCAGCAGTTACCTCAGGGAACAGCCCCAGCATTTT
>.|TRBJ1-2|.|TRBV6-5
CASSYTPVGSGYGYTF
TGTGCCAGCAGTTACACACCCGTTGGTTCGGGCTATGGCTACACCTTC
>.|TRBJ2-3|.|TRBV19
CASSMQGGGLDTQYF
TGTGCCAGTAGTATGCAGGGGGGAGGGCTAGATACGCAGTATTTT
>few|TRBJ2-7|.|TRBV5-1
CASSYRDASSGEQYF
TGCGCCAGCAGCTACCGGGACGCCTCCAGCGGCGAGCAGTACTTC
>few|TRBJ1-1|.|TRBV4-3
CASSRVPGPNTEAFF
TGCGCCAGCAGCCGTGTTCCGGGCCCCAACACTGAAGCTTTCTTT
>.|TRBJ1-5|.|TRBV19
CASSIGGRSNQPQHF
TGTGCCAGTAGTATAGGGGGAAGGAGCAATCAGCCCCAGCATTTT
>.|TRBJ1-5|.|TRBV5-1
CASSLEGGSNQPQHF
TGCGCCAGCAGCTTGGAGGGAGGAAGCAATCAGCCCCAGCATTTT
>.|TRBJ1-3|.|TRBV28
CASSLTEVTGNTIYF
TGTGCCAGCAGTTTGACGGAGGTAACTGGAAACACCATATATTTT
>once|TRBJ2-1|.|TRBV19
CASMGGLDEQFF
TGTGCCAGTATGGGGGGGCTGGATGAGCAGTTCTTC
>.|TRBJ2-3|TRBD2|TRBV2
CASSLYWTSGGAEDTQYF
TGTGCCAGCAGTCTATATTGGACTAGCGGGGGGGCCGAAGATACGCAGTATTTT
>.|TRBJ2-7|.|TRBV11-2
CASSLQYRTYEQYF
TGTGCCAGCAGCTTGCAGTACAGGACCTACGAGCAGTACTTC
>.|TRBJ2-3|TRBD2|TRBV3-1/TRBV3-2
CASSQISGRADTQYF
TGTGCCAGCAGCCAAATTAGCGGGAGGGCAGATACGCAGTATTTT
>.|TRBJ2-7|TRBD1|TRBV7-6
CASSLAQGVKYEQYF
TGTGCCAGCAGCTTAGCGCAGGGGGTAAAGTACGAGCAGTACTTC
>.|TRBJ1-2|TRBD1|TRBV5-4
CASSSRTRQGDYGYTF
TGTGCCAGCAGCTCACGAACAAGGCAGGGGGACTATGGCTACACCTTC
>.|TRBJ2-7|TRBD2|TRBV14
CASSHLLGQRGLAASYEQYF
TGTGCCAGCAGCCATCTCTTGGGACAGAGAGGACTAGCGGCCTCCTACGAGCAGTACTTC
>few|TRBJ2-3|.|TRBV12-3/TRBV12-4
CASSWTADTQYF
TGTGCCAGCAGCTGGACAGCGGATACGCAGTATTTT
>.|TRBJ2-1|.|TRBV14
CASSGQSAYNEQFF
TGTGCCAGCAGCGGACAGAGCGCCTACAATGAGCAGTTCTTC
>.|TRBJ1-2|.|TRBV6-2/TRBV6-3
CASSLILGGYTF
TGTGCCAGCAGTCTGATCTTAGGGGGCTACACCTTC
>.|TRBJ1-2|.|TRBV7-9
CASSLMAPDYYGYTF
TGTGCCAGCAGCTTAATGGCGCCTGACTACTATGGCTACACCTTC
>.|TRBJ1-1|TRBD1|TRBV30
CARTGGLGTEAFF
TGTGCCCGTACAGGGGGGCTGGGGACTGAAGCTTTCTTT
>once|TRBJ2-7|TRBD2|TRBV7-2
CASSLSGLADYEQYF
TGTGCCAGCAGCTTATCGGGACTAGCGGACTACGAGCAGTACTTC
>.|TRBJ1-3|.|TRBV19
CASSISGNTIYF
TGTGCCAGTAGTATATCTGGAAACACCATATATTTT
>.|TRBJ1-1|TRBD1|TRBV10-1
CASSGGRTGLVEAFF
TGCGCCAGCAGTGGTGGCCGGACAGGGCTGGTTGAAGCTTTCTTT
>.|TRBJ2-3|TRBD2|TRBV20-1
CSASLTSGLGDTQYF
TGCAGTGCTAGTCTCACTAGCGGGTTAGGAGATACGCAGTATTTT
>few|TRBJ2-7|TRBD1|TRBV6-5
CASSPGTAYEQYF
TGTGCCAGCAGCCCCGGGACAGCCTACGAGCAGTACTTC
>.|TRBJ1-1|.|TRBV2
CASTQQGYTEAFF
TGTGCCAGCACCCAACAGGGTTACACTGAAGCTTTCTTT
>.|TRBJ2-2|.|TRBV24-1
CATSDPDRNTGELFF
TGTGCCACCAGTGATCCGGACAGAAACACCGGGGAGCTGTTTTTT
>.|TRBJ2-1|TRBD1|TRBV10-1
CASSEQGAGYNEQFF
TGCGCCAGCAGTGAGCAGGGGGCGGGTTACAATGAGCAGTTCTTC
>.|TRBJ1-1|.|TRBV19
CAGRGNTDTEAFF
TGTGCCGGCAGGGGTAATACGGACACTGAAGCTTTCTTT
>.|TRBJ2-5|TRBD2|TRBV7-2
CASRRLAGVKQETQYF
TGTGCCAGCAGGAGACTAGCGGGAGTTAAGCAAGAGACCCAGTACTTC
>.|TRBJ2-5|TRBD2|TRBV3-1/TRBV3-2
CATQLAIGTQYF
TGTGCCACTCAACTAGCGATCGGGACCCAGTACTTC
>.|TRBJ2-5|TRBD1|TRBV5-1
CASSRGQGQETQYF
TGCGCCAGCAGCCGGGGACAGGGCCAAGAGACCCAGTACTTC
>.|TRBJ1-1|TRBD1|TRBV11-2
CASRRSTGDYTEAFF
TGTGCCAGCAGACGTTCGACAGGGGACTACACTGAAGCTTTCTTT
>.|TRBJ2-1|.|TRBV7-6
CASSLAHSSYNEQFF
TGTGCCAGCAGCTTAGCACACAGCTCCTACAATGAGCAGTTCTTC
>.|TRBJ2-7|TRBD1|TRBV18
CASSPNGQGGEQYF
TGTGCCAGCTCACCTAACGGACAGGGAGGCGAGCAGTACTTC
>.|TRBJ1-2|.|TRBV5-5
CASSLARQGYGYTF
TGTGCCAGCAGCTTGGCCCGGCAGGGGTATGGCTACACCTTC
>.|TRBJ2-7|TRBD1|TRBV2
CASSPGQGALHEQYF
TGTGCCAGCAGTCCGGGACAGGGGGCTTTGCACGAGCAGTACTTC
>.|TRBJ2-3|.|TRBV19
CASSRGAETRTDTQYF
TGTGCCAGTAGTAGGGGAGCGGAGACACGCACAGATACGCAGTATTTT
>.|TRBJ2-7|TRBD1|TRBV18
CASSRSGTGRVEDEQYF
TGTGCCAGCTCACGTTCCGGGACAGGGAGAGTTGAGGACGAGCAGTACTTC
>.|TRBJ2-2|TRBD1|TRBV12-5
CASGEQGPNTGELFF
TGTGCTAGTGGAGAACAGGGGCCGAACACCGGGGAGCTGTTTTTT
>.|TRBJ2-5|.|TRBV5-4
CASSRPQETQYF
TGTGCCAGCAGCCGTCCACAAGAGACCCAGTACTTC
>.|TRBJ2-2|TRBD2|TRBV10-2
CASRGLAGGTAGELFF
TGCGCCAGCAGGGGACTAGCGGGGGGGACAGCCGGGGAGCTGTTTTTT
>.|TRBJ1-6|.|TRBV6-5
CASSSYGASDSPLHF
TGTGCCAGCAGTTCTTACGGGGCTTCGGATTCACCCCTCCACTTT
>.|TRBJ2-6|.|TRBV30
CAWSVGGFAGANVLTF
TGTGCCTGGAGTGTAGGAGGTTTTGCCGGGGCCAACGTCCTGACTTTC
>.|TRBJ2-5|.|TRBV5-4
CASSLASGRQETQYF
TGTGCCAGCAGCTTGGCGTCTGGCAGACAAGAGACCCAGTACTTC
>many|TRBJ1-2|.|TRBV5-5
CASSLAGRPVTGYTF
TGTGCCAGCAGCTTGGCAGGGCGGCCAGTCACTGGCTACACCTTC
>.|TRBJ2-3|.|TRBV6-1
CASSDISTDTQYF
TGTGCCAGCAGTGATATTAGCACAGATACGCAGTATTTT
>.|TRBJ2-3|.|TRBV7-6
CASSLGGLSTSRRDTQYF
TGTGCCAGCAGCTTAGGCGGACTATCCACCTCCCGCCGAGATACGCAGTATTTT
>.|TRBJ1-1|.|TRBV9
CASSVAGYTEAFF
TGTGCCAGCAGCGTAGCGGGGTACACTGAAGCTTTCTTT